The T cell receptor (beta chain) described here comes from a study of blood T cell repertoires in COVID-19. Germline values: CDR1 ENHRY, CDR2 SYGVKD. The CDR3 contains 24 residues. V dropped 0 bases and J dropped 4; count of bases not matched to a gene: 26. Generated by immunoSEQ multiplex PCR, the TCRdb table keeps only in-frame clones and is missing some. The repertoire holds approximately 49,000 clones, with roughly 84% as singletons. V usage is TRBV10-3 and J usage is TRBJ2-7; 14 nucleotides agree with TRBD2. This sequence was found in a man aged 50 to 59 with acute or convalescent COVID-19. The source material was peripheral blood. The CDR3 sequence is CAISESMKGSGLAGGPFVLYEQYF. The CDR3 nucleotides are TGTGCCATCAGTGAGTCGATGAAGGGGAGTGGACTAGCGGGAGGACCCTTCGTGCTTTACGAGCAGTACTTC.